This entry is about one T cell receptor (beta chain). Its specificity is not known. Germline-derived CDR1 and CDR2 are SGHRS and YFSETQ. The CDR3 loop spans 15 amino acids. The data originate from a study of monozygotic twins with inflammatory bowel disease. Using the 5' RACE reads, TCRdb records one entry per CDR3 protein without DNA. The specimen's table records around 410,000 distinct CDR3 sequences. General study findings and limits: Lower sharing of clonotypes with other individuals was seen in IBD patients than in healthy twins. This was most marked in patients showing signs of disease activity.

The TCR comes from a human donor with ulcerative colitis or Crohn's disease, or a healthy co-twin of an affected twin (not recorded which). Specimen: blood. This chain uses TRBV5-1 with TRBJ1-2; as DNA is missing, the TRBD1 call by TCRdb cannot be tested. This chain's CDR3 is CASSAVGQGVYGYTF. The whole variable domain, filled in from reference TRBV5-1 and TRBJ1-2, reads KAGVTQTPRYLIKTRGQQVTLSCSPISGHRSVSWYQQTPGQGLQFLFEYFSETQRNKGNFPGRFSGRQFSNSRSEMNVSTLELGDSALYLCASSAVGQGVYGYTFGSGTRLTVV.